This note documents a single T cell receptor beta chain sequence. This record comes from a study of blood T cell repertoires in COVID-19. Study-level information: Sites across the United States, Italy and Spain contributed samples from acute and convalescent COVID-19. T cells, B-cell-depleted T cells, or PBMCs provided the cDNA or gDNA that served as material.

In the authors' methods: Cell counts per sample came from amplifying reference gene primers. Sequencing used immunoSEQ multiplex PCR; TCRdb keeps in-frame clones, though not all of them. That table is the source of V, J and clone size, and D and trimming were worked out from the DNA. The sample consists of under 250,000 clones, roughly 84% of them appearing once. The TCR originated in a man over 45 who had recovered from COVID-19. Sequencing was done on a sample of peripheral blood.

DNA of the CDR3: TGCGCCAGCAGCCAGTCCCCCAGCTCCTACAATGAGCAGTTCTTC. Its translation: CASSQSPSSYNEQFF. This chain connects TRBV4-1 to TRBJ2-1; no reliable D call. Trimming removed 3 bases at V and 0 bases at J, with 9 bases between. CDR3 size: 15 residues. Germline V gives CDR1 MGHRA, CDR2 YSYEKL.